The 27 T cell receptor beta chains in this list originate from one sample, sequenced in a study of identical twins. TCRdb fed the 5' RACE reads into MiXCR, producing one record per CDR3 protein. The sample lists hundreds of thousands of distinct CDR3 sequences, 20% to 25% seen once, with around 0.48% in the top ten. The same sample was also used in a study of yellow fever vaccine responses in identical twins.

The sample comprised CD4+ T cells sorted from blood. These receptors came from a woman aged 18-29 years in good health.

There are a few counts of this clonotype. The rearrangement joins TRBV7-3 to TRBJ2-3; the match to TRBD2 covers 8 bases. Trimming cost V 2 bases and J 6 bases; bases outside gene matches: 4. CDR1 and CDR2 (germline): SGHTA, FQGTGA. The CDR3 is 14 amino acids. CDR3 DNA: TGTGCCAGCAGCTTACTAGCGGGCATTGATACGCAGTATTTT. This sequence encodes CASSLLAGIDTQYF.

This chain links TRBV3-1 with TRBJ1-5; TRBD1 might be the D (5 bases). Germline lookup yields CDR1 LGHDT and CDR2 YNNKEL (reference sequence). CDR3 length equals 14 residues. The germline V and J ends were trimmed by 1 base and 5 bases, with 9 bases remaining between them. CDR3 DNA sequence: TGTGCCAGCAGCCAAGGGCAGGGCGATCAGCCCCAGCATTTT. Residues: CASSQGQGDQPQHF.

In its sample, this clonotype was seen a few times. The V and J genes are TRBV19 and TRBJ2-7; TRBD1 aligns across 8 bases. Looked up from germline, CDR1 is LNHDA and CDR2 is SQIVND (reference sequence). There are 17 residues in the CDR3. V was pared by 2 bases and J by 0 bases, with 9 bases of the junction left unmatched. Here the CDR3 reads CASSIFLRTGSSYEQYV. The CDR3 bases are TGTGCCAGTAGTATATTTTTAAGGACAGGGAGCTCCTACGAGCAGTACGTC.

V and J are TRBV4-1 and TRBJ2-1; 11 nucleotides match TRBD2. The CDR3 runs to 20 residues. Germline assignment: CDR1 MGHRA and CDR2 YSYEKL. V was pared by 0 bases and J by 1 base, with 11 bases of the junction left unmatched. The CDR3 reads CASSQDLGLAGGISYNEQFF. In DNA form, the CDR3 reads TGCGCCAGCAGCCAAGATCTCGGTCTAGCGGGGGGAATTTCCTACAATGAGCAGTTCTTC.

The V gene is TRBV24-1, the J gene TRBJ2-1, with 10 bases aligning to TRBD1. Germline lookup yields CDR1 KGHDR and CDR2 SFDVKD. This CDR3 is built from 16 residues. The V and J ends lost 4 bases and 4 bases, in that order; junction bases with no gene match: 6. The CDR3 coding sequence is TGTGCCACCAGTGAACCGGACAGGGGGGGGTACAATGAGCAGTTCTTC. Protein: CATSEPDRGGYNEQFF.

This clonotype was found a few times. The V and J genes are TRBV20-1 and TRBJ2-7; 7 nucleotides line up with TRBD1. V gave up 3 bases and J gave up 6 bases; unmatched junction bases: 11. Per the germline V gene, CDR1 is DFQATT and CDR2 is SNEGSKA (reference sequence). The CDR3 sequence is 14 residues long. The CDR3 here is CSARATGVPSEQYV. The CDR3 bases are TGCAGTGCTAGGGCCACAGGGGTCCCTTCCGAGCAGTACGTC.

A few counts support this clonotype. The V and J genes are TRBV14 and TRBJ2-7; D gene unclear. Trimming took off 4 bases at V and 6 bases at J, with 13 bases between the two ends. CDR3 size: 13 residues. Looked up from germline, CDR1 is SGHDN and CDR2 is FVKESK. The CDR3 bases are TGTGCCAGCAGCCGGATGGACGGCCTCGAGCAGTACTTC. Translated, it gives CASSRMDGLEQYF.

This clonotype was picked up a small number of times. V is TRBV12-3 or TRBV12-4 and J is TRBJ2-5; unclear D gene. V shed 3 bases and J shed 1 base, with 9 bases lying between them. The CDR3 loop spans 14 amino acids. The CDR3 DNA follows: TGTGCCAGCAGTTTGGGCAGTACCCAAGAGACCCAGTACTTC. The encoded protein is CASSLGSTQETQYF.

The table lists this clonotype with a few counts. The rearrangement joins TRBV2 to TRBJ2-1; perhaps TRBD1 as D (5 bases). Between the trimmed V and J ends, which lost 2 bases and 12 bases, there was a span of 8 bases. Germline loops: CDR1 SNHLY, CDR2 FYNNEI. This CDR3 is built from 11 residues. Written as DNA, the CDR3 is TGTGCCAGCAGTGAAACAACAGGGCAGTTCTTC. As protein: CASSETTGQFF.

V gene TRBV5-1 combines with J gene TRBJ2-4; TRBD2 matches 11 bases. Germline CDR1 reads SGHRS; CDR2 reads YFSETQ. This CDR3 is 16 amino acids long. V was clipped by 0 bases and J by 5 bases; unmatched bases: 4. This chain's CDR3 is CASSLGTSGSQNIQYF. In DNA, the CDR3 is TGCGCCAGCAGCTTGGGCACTAGCGGGAGTCAAAACATTCAGTACTTC.

This clonotype appeared a few times. This sequence joins TRBV12-3 or TRBV12-4 and TRBJ1-1; 7 bases align to TRBD1. The V gene end was trimmed by 6 bases and the J gene end by 4 bases; junction bases not matched to a gene: 8. The CDR3 length is 14 residues. In nucleotides, the CDR3 is TGTGCCAGCAGCCCTACAGGGGTGGGCACTGAAGCTTTCTTT. It codes for CASSPTGVGTEAFF.

This rearrangement joins TRBV4-2 to TRBJ2-1; D may correspond to TRBD1 or TRBD2 (5 bases each). Germline CDR1 is LGHNA and CDR2 is YNFKEQ. V lost 4 bases, J lost 6 bases, and 16 bases lay in between. There are 15 residues in the CDR3. Written as DNA, the CDR3 is TGTGCCAGCAGCCGATTCCGGGACCGACGCAATGAGCAGTTCTTC. Translated: CASSRFRDRRNEQFF.

The chain has TRBV5-5 and TRBJ2-7, with D unresolved. This CDR3 comprises 15 residues. Germline V gene data show CDR1 as SGHKS and CDR2 as YYEKEE (reference sequence). V lost 0 bases and J 4 bases, leaving 14 bases between the germline ends. CDR3 sequence: CASSLDTPPSYEQYF. CDR3 DNA sequence: TGTGCCAGCAGCTTGGACACACCTCCTTCTTACGAGCAGTACTTC.

This clonotype was seen a handful of times. The rearrangement links TRBV10-3 to TRBJ2-5, with TRBD1 as a possible D gene (6 bases). The CDR3 spans 14 residues. Germline V gene sequence: CDR1 ENHRY, CDR2 SYGVKD. Trimming removed 6 bases at V and 0 bases at J, with 11 bases between. For the CDR3, the DNA is TGTGCCATCAGCCCGGGACACCACCAAGAGACCCAGTACTTC. Amino acid sequence: CAISPGHHQETQYF.

The chain couples TRBV20-1 to TRBJ2-1, with D possibly matching TRBD1 (5 bases). V lost 2 bases and J lost 6, with 8 bases in between. CDR1 DFQATT and CDR2 SNEGSKA come from the germline V gene (reference sequence). This CDR3 is 12 amino acids long. The CDR3 bases are TGCAGTGCTAGACCCAGGGTCAATGAGCAGTTCTTC. Encoded protein: CSARPRVNEQFF.

V usage is TRBV7-8 and J usage is TRBJ2-7; 7 bases match TRBD1. The V and J ends lost 5 bases and 8 bases, in that order; junction bases with no gene match: 18. In germline, CDR1 is SGHVS, CDR2 FQNEAQ. The CDR3 consists of 16 residues. The CDR3 DNA reads as TGTGCCAGCAGCCCTGCGGTGGACAGGCCGTCTAGGAAGCAGTACTTC. It codes for CASSPAVDRPSRKQYF.

This clonotype was picked up a small number of times. The chain carries TRBV5-1 and TRBJ2-1; 9 bases are shared with TRBD2. Germline-derived CDR1 and CDR2 are SGHRS and YFSETQ. With 0 bases clipped from V and 8 bases from J, the junction kept 6 bases outside the gene matches. CDR3 length: 15 amino acids. This CDR3 is CASSLVGGRAHEQFF. For the CDR3, the DNA is TGCGCCAGCAGCTTGGTCGGCGGGAGGGCGCATGAGCAGTTCTTC.

There are a few counts of this clonotype. CDR3 amino acids: CASSQVEGTEAFF. The DNA of the CDR3 is TGTGCCAGCAGTCAGGTGGAAGGCACTGAAGCTTTCTTT. The chain recombines TRBV12-3 or TRBV12-4 with TRBJ1-1; D call uncertain. Trimming pared 5 bases from V and 4 bases from J, leaving 11 bases between. The CDR3 loop spans 13 amino acids.

The rearrangement uses TRBV20-1 and TRBJ1-2, with TRBD1 identical over 7 bases. Germline V gene sequence: CDR1 DFQATT, CDR2 SNEGSKA (reference sequence). J was trimmed by 5 bases and V by 4 bases; bases with no gene match: 13. The CDR3 covers 15 residues. CDR3 sequence: CSAMGSGTDFYGYTF. The CDR3, as DNA: TGCAGTGCTATGGGCTCCGGGACAGACTTTTATGGCTACACCTTC.

This chain links TRBV12-3 or TRBV12-4 with TRBJ1-2, with TRBD1 identical over 9 bases. The V segment lost 2 bases and the J segment 8 bases; nucleotides outside the gene matches: 6. The CDR3 runs to 14 residues. The chain's CDR3 is CASSLKQGAVGYTF. As DNA, the CDR3 is TGTGCCAGCAGTTTAAAACAGGGGGCCGTCGGCTACACCTTC.

This chain connects TRBV11-2 to TRBJ2-1, with 13 bases that match TRBD2. J lost 9 bases, V lost 10 bases, and 9 bases had no gene match. The CDR3 is made up of 14 amino acids. Germline-derived CDR1 and CDR2 are SGHAT and FQNNGV. CDR3 residues: CATPLAGGLGEQFF. Written as DNA, the CDR3 is TGTGCCACCCCACTAGCGGGAGGGCTCGGTGAGCAGTTCTTC.

This clonotype was counted between two and nine times. The chain links TRBV12-3 or TRBV12-4 to TRBJ2-3, with 7 bases aligning to TRBD2. CDR3 size: 15 residues. V lost 5 bases to trimming and J lost 5 bases; unmatched junction nucleotides: 10. CDR3 residues: CASSRGGSAGDTQYF. CDR3 nucleotides: TGTGCCAGCAGTCGGGGAGGGAGCGCGGGAGATACGCAGTATTTT.

A few counts support this clonotype. The chain joins TRBV5-5 to TRBJ2-7; D unclear. The CDR3 runs 10 residues. V was trimmed by 4 bases and J by 4 bases, leaving 3 bases between them. The germline V gene has CDR1 SGHKS and CDR2 YYEKEE (reference sequence). CDR3 loop: CASSLYEQYF. The CDR3 coding sequence is TGTGCCAGCAGCCTGTACGAGCAGTACTTC.

This rearrangement joins TRBV25-1 to TRBJ2-2; TRBD1 agrees at 10 bases. The CDR3 totals 15 residues. Germline CDR1 MGHDK, CDR2 SYGVNS. V dropped 1 base and J dropped 7; count of bases not matched to a gene: 3. CDR3 amino acids: CASSELGTGVGELFF. CDR3 DNA sequence: TGTGCCAGCAGTGAATTGGGGACAGGGGTCGGGGAGCTGTTTTTT.

The V gene is TRBV10-3, the J gene TRBJ2-1, with TRBD2 matching over 9 bases. J lost 5 bases, V lost 4 bases, and 9 bases had no gene match. The CDR3 covers 16 residues. Germline CDR1 reads ENHRY; CDR2 reads SYGVKD. The CDR3 spells CAISGNYASGNNEQFF. The DNA for the CDR3 is TGTGCCATCAGTGGCAATTATGCTAGCGGGAACAATGAGCAGTTCTTC.

The chain couples TRBV11-2 to TRBJ2-3; 11 bases are a match to TRBD2. The CDR3 has 19 residues. The germline CDR1 and CDR2 sequences are SGHAT and FQNNGV. Germline trimming cut 5 bases from V and 2 bases from J; bases unmatched to any gene: 15. This chain's CDR3 is CASSPNNLLAGVTTDTQYF. The CDR3 DNA reads TGTGCCAGCAGCCCAAACAATTTACTAGCGGGGGTAACCACAGATACGCAGTATTTT.

A few counts support this clonotype. The chain combines TRBV15 with TRBJ2-5, with 7 bases fitting TRBD1. Losses at the gene ends were 0 bases for V and 3 bases for J; bases not matched to a gene: 7. CDR1 is LNHNV, CDR2 YYDKDF, per germline (reference sequence). This CDR3 spans 16 amino acids. The CDR3 region is CATSRDGGTGEETQYF. CDR3 DNA: TGTGCCACCAGCAGAGATGGGGGTACAGGGGAAGAGACCCAGTACTTC.